The 23 T cell receptor beta chains below come from one sample, sequenced in a study of graft-versus-host responses after intestinal transplantation. Their target antigens are unknown. Clones were read by immunoSEQ multiplex PCR, and TCRdb kept only the in-frame ones, dropping some. The repertoire includes about 100,000 clones, about 88% of them detected once, and around 0.95% sits in the top ten. This material consisted of unstimulated CD4+ T cells sorted from spleen or lymph node cells, taken before transplant. All receptors come from a human donor who was the organ donor for an intestinal transplant.

The J gene is TRBJ2-3, the V gene TRBV5-1; D is perhaps TRBD2 (5 bases). The V gene lost 0 bases and the J gene lost 0 bases, with 8 bases spanning the gap. Germline V lookup: CDR1 SGHRS, CDR2 YFSETQ. CDR3 length: 15 residues. The DNA for the CDR3 is TGCGCCAGCAGCTTGGACGGCGGGAGCACAGATACGCAGTATTTT. Residues: CASSLDGGSTDTQYF.

This clone was observed once. CDR3 in DNA: TGTGCCAGCAGCTTAGGAGCCCTTTACGAGCAGTACTTC. It yields the protein CASSLGALYEQYF. The V gene is TRBV13, the J gene TRBJ2-7, with D uncertain. V lost 0 bases and J 4 bases, leaving 7 bases between the germline ends. Germline values: CDR1 PRHDT, CDR2 FYEKMQ (reference sequence). The CDR3 contains 13 residues.

J is TRBJ1-5 and V is TRBV30; D remains ambiguous. CDR1 is GTSNPN and CDR2 is SVGIG in the germline V gene (reference sequence). V lost 0 bases and J 3 bases, leaving 6 bases between the germline ends. The CDR3 has 13 residues. The CDR3 reads CAWSVHANQPQHF. The CDR3 coding sequence is TGTGCCTGGAGTGTACACGCCAATCAGCCCCAGCATTTT.

V is TRBV5-6 and J is TRBJ1-5; D possibly corresponds to TRBD1 (5 bases). The V and J ends lost 0 bases and 5 bases respectively, with 9 bases between them. CDR1 SGHDT and CDR2 YYEEEE come from the germline V gene. CDR3 length: 14 residues. CDR3 nucleotide sequence: TGTGCCAGCAGCTTGGGAACGGGGGATCAGCCCCAGCATTTT. This codes for CASSLGTGDQPQHF.

Written as DNA, the CDR3 is TGTGCCAGCAGCCCTCAGGGACAGGCCTTAGTTGAAGCTTTCTTT. Protein product: CASSPQGQALVEAFF. This chain connects TRBV7-3 to TRBJ1-1, with 8 bases fitting TRBD1. The germline CDR1 and CDR2 sequences are SGHTA and FQGTGA. The J segment lost 7 bases and the V segment lost 5 bases, leaving 12 bases of the junction unmatched. The CDR3 runs 15 residues.

The rearrangement joins TRBV5-5 to TRBJ1-6; 7 bases are a match to TRBD1. The length of the CDR3 is 16 residues. The junction had 14 bases not matched to a gene; V was cut back by 4 bases and J by 10 bases. The V gene's germline CDR1 is SGHKS and CDR2 YYEKEE (reference sequence). CDR3 amino acids: CASSQNAGGQGSPLHF. DNA for the CDR3: TGTGCCAGCAGCCAAAACGCAGGGGGGCAGGGATCACCCCTCCACTTT. The entire variable domain, with the rest obtained from reference TRBV5-5 and TRBJ1-6, is as follows: DAGVTQSPTHLIKTRGQQVTLRCSPISGHKSVSWYQQVLGQGPQFIFQYYEKEERGRGNFPDRFSARQFPNYSSELNVNALLLGDSALYLCASSQNAGGQGSPLHFGNGTRLTVT.

Here the CDR3 reads CAWNGQLVYGYTF. CDR3 DNA sequence: TGTGCCTGGAACGGACAGCTAGTCTATGGCTACACCTTC. The chain couples TRBV30 to TRBJ1-2, with TRBD1 as a possible D gene (6 bases). Germline loops: CDR1 GTSNPN, CDR2 SVGIG (reference sequence). The CDR3 spans 13 residues. The V end lost 4 bases, the J end lost 4 bases, and 13 bases lay between the germline ends.

The genes are TRBV28 and TRBJ2-1; D may be TRBD2 (6 bases). The V gene lost 4 bases and the J gene lost 7 bases, with 20 bases spanning the gap. The CDR3 has 16 residues. CDR1 is MDHEN and CDR2 is SYDVKM in the germline V gene. CDR3 nucleotide sequence: TGTGCCAGCAGTTACCTCCGGGGGAACGGTGGGAATGAGCAGTTCTTC. Protein: CASSYLRGNGGNEQFF.

This clone appeared a single time. The chain recombines TRBV27 with TRBJ2-5; D is ambiguous. V shed 3 bases and J shed 5 bases, with 10 bases lying between them. The CDR3 runs 13 residues. The germline CDR1 and CDR2 sequences are MNHEY and SMNVEV (reference sequence). DNA for the CDR3: TGTGCCAGCAGTTTTAGGGTCGGGGAGACCCAGTACTTC. Protein product: CASSFRVGETQYF.

The chain combines TRBV19 with TRBJ2-7; D gene uncertain. Germline CDR1 reads LNHDA; CDR2 reads SQIVND (reference sequence). The CDR3 is 14 amino acids. V gave up 4 bases and J gave up 4 bases, with 14 bases separating them. CDR3 coding DNA: TGTGCCAGTAGTAGAGACACGCATCGGTACGAGCAGTACTTC. Amino acids: CASSRDTHRYEQYF.

This sequence joins TRBV6-5 and TRBJ1-4; 8 bases line up with TRBD1. Germline values: CDR1 MNHEY, CDR2 SVGAGI. V shed 6 bases and J 6 bases; nucleotides not matched to a gene: 6. CDR3 size: 14 residues. CDR3 amino acids: CASSPGQGYEKLFF. The CDR3 coding sequence is TGTGCCAGCAGCCCCGGACAGGGCTATGAAAAACTGTTTTTT.

The gene calls are TRBV10-1 and TRBJ2-1; D not resolved. The CDR3 spans 13 residues. The V and J ends lost 0 bases and 11 bases respectively, with 11 bases between them. Per the germline V gene, CDR1 is WNHNN and CDR2 is SYGVQD (reference sequence). The CDR3 is CASSESIGFQQFF. The CDR3 bases are TGCGCCAGCAGTGAGTCGATTGGATTTCAGCAGTTCTTC.

The rearrangement uses TRBV5-1 and TRBJ2-2; TRBD1 might be the D (7 bases). This CDR3 region has 14 residues. In germline, CDR1 is SGHRS, CDR2 YFSETQ. Trimming shortened V by 7 bases and J by 4 bases, and 14 bases separated the two germline ends. This CDR3 is CASHNRGGTGELFF. The CDR3, as DNA: TGCGCCAGCCACAACAGGGGAGGCACCGGGGAGCTGTTTTTT.

This chain links TRBV30 with TRBJ1-5, with D maybe TRBD1 (5 bases). Germline V lookup: CDR1 GTSNPN, CDR2 SVGIG (reference sequence). The CDR3 totals 14 residues. Trimming stripped 2 bases from V and 6 bases from J, with 14 bases between. CDR3 nucleotide sequence: TGTGCCTGGAGTAACGGTGGGGACGGTCAGCCCCAGCATTTT. It yields the protein CAWSNGGDGQPQHF.

CDR3 sequence (DNA): TGTGCCGGTAGTCGGGACACGATGAACACTGAAGCTTTCTTT. Its protein is CAGSRDTMNTEAFF. The rearrangement joins TRBV30 to TRBJ1-1, with D maybe TRBD1 (6 bases). Between the trimmed V and J ends, which lost 8 bases and 0 bases, there was a span of 16 bases. The germline V gene has CDR1 GTSNPN and CDR2 SVGIG (reference sequence). The CDR3 totals 14 residues.

This chain joins TRBV7-8 and TRBJ2-1, with 11 positions matching TRBD2. With 0 bases clipped from V and 8 bases from J, the junction kept 6 bases outside the gene matches. The germline V gene encodes CDR1 SGHVS and CDR2 FQNEAQ. The CDR3 covers 16 residues. Here the CDR3 DNA reads TGTGCCAGCAGCTTAGCTTGGGTAGCGGGAGGGGATGAGCAGTTCTTC. Its protein is CASSLAWVAGGDEQFF.

The chain uses TRBV7-2 and TRBJ2-1; D uncertain. Trimming cost V 6 bases and J 7 bases, with 10 bases left between them. This CDR3 contains 12 residues. In germline, CDR1 is SGHTA, CDR2 FQGNSA. The CDR3 is CASSPLGNEQFF. The CDR3 nucleotides read TGTGCCAGCAGTCCCCTGGGAAATGAGCAGTTCTTC.

The J gene is TRBJ2-5, the V gene TRBV28; 10 bases are a match to TRBD1. J gave up 1 base and V 7 bases, and 9 bases lay outside the gene matches. Per the germline V gene, CDR1 is MDHEN and CDR2 is SYDVKM. The length of the CDR3 is 16 residues. CDR3 protein: CASNRRDRGFQETQYF. The CDR3 DNA reads as TGTGCCAGCAACCGCCGGGACAGGGGATTCCAAGAGACCCAGTACTTC.

This CDR3 is CASSLETGNAGYTF. Here the CDR3 DNA reads TGCGCCAGCAGCTTGGAAACCGGTAATGCGGGCTACACCTTC. This chain joins TRBV5-1 and TRBJ1-2; unclear D gene. The CDR3 sequence is 14 residues long. Germline-derived CDR1 and CDR2 are SGHRS and YFSETQ. V lost 0 bases and J lost 8, with 14 bases in between.

This clone was detected only a few times. The V and J genes are TRBV7-9 and TRBJ2-7; the D is unclear. V lost 1 base and J lost 2, with 12 bases in between. Germline loops: CDR1 SEHNR, CDR2 FQNEAQ (reference sequence). There are 15 residues in the CDR3. The CDR3 nucleotides are TGTGCCAGCAGCTTAGTTGGGGAAACACCCTACGAGCAGTACTTC. It yields the protein CASSLVGETPYEQYF.

The chain couples TRBV30 to TRBJ1-1; D is undetermined. Trimming removed 7 bases from V and 1 base from J, with 7 bases in between. The CDR3 is 11 amino acids. Germline lookup yields CDR1 GTSNPN and CDR2 SVGIG (reference sequence). The chain's CDR3 is CALTENTEAFF. The CDR3 nucleotides read TGTGCCTTAACAGAGAACACTGAAGCTTTCTTT. Based on the CDR3 plus reference TRBV30 and TRBJ1-1, the full variable domain is SQTIHQWPATLVQPVGSPLSLECTVEGTSNPNLYWYRQAAGRGLQLLFYSVGIGQISSEVPQNLSASRPQDRQFILSSKKLLLSDSGFYLCALTENTEAFFGQGTRLTVV.

The chain links TRBV10-2 to TRBJ2-4; the match to TRBD2 covers 7 bases. This CDR3 contains 16 residues. Germline CDR1 reads WSHSY; CDR2 reads SAAADI. Trimming removed 7 bases from V and 0 bases from J; junction bases left unmatched: 9. DNA for the CDR3: TGCGCCAGCACTAGCGGCTTACTCCTAGCCAAAAACATTCAGTACTTC. Its protein product is CASTSGLLLAKNIQYF.

This clone has a single count. The chain has TRBV19 and TRBJ2-3; 9 nucleotides agree with TRBD2. With 4 bases clipped from V and 3 bases from J, the junction kept 11 bases outside the gene matches. The germline gives CDR1 LNHDA, CDR2 SQIVND (reference sequence). This CDR3 has 17 amino acids. The CDR3 protein is CASSTNRLAVSTDTQYF. DNA for the CDR3: TGTGCCAGTAGTACCAACCGACTAGCGGTATCGACAGATACGCAGTATTTT.